This TCR beta chain was obtained from a study of cytomegalovirus exposure and HLA in healthy donors. Researchers ran the PCR with 60 Vbeta and 13 Jbeta primers. TCRdb's copy holds only in-frame clones and misses some; the assay was immunoSEQ multiplex PCR. The specimen's table records roughly 110,000 clones. Germline V gene sequence: CDR1 LNHNV, CDR2 YYDKDF (reference sequence). J gave up 7 bases and V 1 base, and 14 bases lay outside the gene matches. This CDR3 is 17 amino acids long. The sample comprised PBMCs. The rearrangement links TRBV15 to TRBJ2-7; TRBD2 agrees at 9 bases. This receptor was obtained from a middle-aged man in good health and CMV-seropositive. CDR3 DNA: TGTGCCACCAGCAGAGGTTCCCTTGCGGGAGGGCTTGAAGAGCAGTACTTC. Protein sequence: CATSRGSLAGGLEEQYF.